Presented here are 14 T cell receptor beta chains from one specimen sequenced in a study of cytomegalovirus exposure and HLA in healthy donors. Sequenced by immunoSEQ multiplex PCR; TCRdb stores in-frame clones only, minus some. Found here are approximately 230,000 clones, more than 85% of them singletons; the top ten hold about 11%. The specimen sequenced was PBMCs. Receptors originate from a man aged 18-30 years in good health and CMV-seropositive.

This CDR3 reads CASSFRDRGPEAFF. The CDR3 region has the DNA TGTGCCAGCAGCTTCAGGGACAGGGGGCCCGAAGCTTTCTTT. The chain couples TRBV5-6 to TRBJ1-1; 12 bases fit TRBD1. Germline V gene lookup returns CDR1 SGHDT and CDR2 YYEEEE. V gave up 2 bases and J gave up 8 bases; unmatched junction bases: 4. CDR3 size: 14 residues.

This clone was recorded a few times. CDR3 sequence reads: CASSRTGYNGYTF. CDR3 sequence (DNA): TGTGCCAGCTCGAGGACAGGTTACAATGGCTACACCTTC. The J gene is TRBJ1-2, the V gene TRBV27, with 7 bases lining up with TRBD1. Per germline, CDR1 MNHEY and CDR2 SMNVEV (reference sequence). This CDR3 spans 13 amino acids. V lost 8 bases to trimming and J lost 6 bases; unmatched junction nucleotides: 9.

This clone was counted between two and nine times. The chain has TRBV10-3 and TRBJ1-1, with D maybe TRBD1 (5 bases). Trimming removed 3 bases at V and 4 bases at J, with 12 bases between. This CDR3 contains 14 residues. Germline values: CDR1 ENHRY, CDR2 SYGVKD. CDR3 in DNA: TGTGCCATCAGTGACAGGGCGGGAGGCACTGAAGCTTTCTTT. Residues: CAISDRAGGTEAFF.

The chain has TRBV29-1 and TRBJ2-7; 8 bases agree with TRBD1. The junction had 3 bases not matched to a gene; V was cut back by 6 bases and J by 5 bases. The germline V gene has CDR1 SQVTM and CDR2 ANQGSEA. The CDR3 length is 11 residues. CDR3 sequence (DNA): TGCAGCGTCATGACAGGGGACGAGCAGTACTTC. Translating gives CSVMTGDEQYF.

The chain combines TRBV6-5 with TRBJ1-4; D call uncertain. Trimming removed 8 bases from V and 5 bases from J, with 15 bases in between. CDR1 is MNHEY and CDR2 is SVGAGI in the germline V gene. CDR3 length equals 14 residues. This chain's CDR3 is CASCNIQKNEKLFF. The CDR3 DNA follows: TGTGCCAGCTGTAACATACAGAAGAATGAAAAACTGTTTTTT.

This clone was found a few times. The gene calls are TRBV10-2 and TRBJ1-5; no clear D gene. Trimming removed 3 bases at V and 6 bases at J, with 6 bases between. From germline, CDR1 is WSHSY and CDR2 SAAADI. The CDR3 is 12 amino acids. CDR3 in amino acids: CASSDHRQPQHF. CDR3 DNA sequence: TGCGCCAGCAGTGATCATCGTCAGCCCCAGCATTTT.

The J gene is TRBJ2-6, the V gene TRBV28; D might be TRBD1 (7 bases). The CDR3 has 14 amino acids. V gave up 8 bases and J gave up 0 bases, with 8 bases separating them. Germline V gene data show CDR1 as MDHEN and CDR2 as SYDVKM. The CDR3 DNA reads TGTGCCAGCCAGGGGGGCTCTGGGGCCAACGTCCTGACTTTC. Its translation is CASQGGSGANVLTF.

The chain joins TRBV28 to TRBJ2-3; TRBD1 or TRBD2 may be the D gene (6 bases each). The CDR3 consists of 13 residues. CDR1 is MDHEN and CDR2 is SYDVKM in the germline V gene. V was cut by 7 bases and J by 4 bases, with 12 bases left in between. CDR3 sequence (DNA): TGTGCCAGCACCATGGGGGGCGCAGATACGCAGTATTTT. Translated: CASTMGGADTQYF.

The chain employs TRBV19 and TRBJ1-5, with 9 bases lining up with TRBD1. Losses at the gene ends were 7 bases for V and 3 bases for J; bases not matched to a gene: 13. CDR3 length: 17 residues. The germline V gene encodes CDR1 LNHDA and CDR2 SQIVND (reference sequence). The CDR3 DNA follows: TGTGCCAGTACCACATCCGCGGGACAGGGCAACAATCAGCCCCAGCATTTT. It encodes CASTTSAGQGNNQPQHF.

This chain joins TRBV27 and TRBJ1-1, with a tentative D call TRBD1 (5 bases). This CDR3 has 16 residues. V was pared by 5 bases and J by 3 bases, with 19 bases between. Germline CDR1 and CDR2: MNHEY and SMNVEV (reference sequence). As DNA, the CDR3 is TGTGCCAGCAGTCCATTGGGGGAGGGAGCGTACACTGAAGCTTTCTTT. Translating it yields CASSPLGEGAYTEAFF.

The rearrangement links TRBV5-1 to TRBJ2-5; TRBD2 matches 14 bases. V lost 2 bases, J lost 5 bases, and 5 bases stayed unmatched. Germline V gene data show CDR1 as SGHRS and CDR2 as YFSETQ. The CDR3 length is 16 residues. CDR3 loop: CASSLATSGRGETQYF. DNA of the CDR3: TGCGCCAGCAGCTTAGCGACTAGCGGGAGGGGGGAGACCCAGTACTTC. Looking up the rest from reference TRBV5-1 and TRBJ2-5 gives the full variable domain: KAGVTQTPRYLIKTRGQQVTLSCSPISGHRSVSWYQQTPGQGLQFLFEYFSETQRNKGNFPGRFSGRQFSNSRSEMNVSTLELGDSALYLCASSLATSGRGETQYFGPGTRLLVL.

The chain joins TRBV4-3 to TRBJ2-7, with D uncertain. Per the germline V gene, CDR1 is LGHNA and CDR2 is YSLEER. Trimming shortened V by 0 bases and J by 3 bases, and 9 bases separated the two germline ends. There are 14 residues in the CDR3. CDR3 in amino acids: CASSQDRSGYEQYF. CDR3 DNA: TGCGCCAGCAGCCAAGATCGGTCAGGCTACGAGCAGTACTTC.

This chain connects TRBV6-5 to TRBJ1-2, with D maybe TRBD1 (5 bases). The CDR3 sequence is 14 residues long. The germline V and J ends were trimmed by 6 bases and 3 bases, with 14 bases remaining between them. CDR1 and CDR2 from the germline V gene are MNHEY and SVGAGI. The CDR3 is CASSGGGGYYGYTF. CDR3 in DNA: TGTGCCAGCAGCGGCGGGGGAGGGTACTATGGCTACACCTTC.

This chain connects TRBV7-2 to TRBJ2-3; TRBD2 matches 14 bases. The CDR3 runs to 16 residues. Germline CDR1 is SGHTA and CDR2 is FQGNSA. J gave up 4 bases and V 5 bases, and 5 bases lay outside the gene matches. The chain's CDR3 is CASSLMGLAGADTQYF. The CDR3 coding sequence is TGTGCCAGCAGCCTCATGGGACTAGCGGGAGCAGATACGCAGTATTTT.